The clone carrying this T cell receptor (beta chain) was observed a few times. Its specificity is not known. This specimen belongs to a study of CD8 T cells in ankylosing spondylitis. TCRdb processed the 5' RACE reads anew with MiXCR; each CDR3 protein has one entry. The sample contains approximately 400,000 distinct CDR3 sequences, around 26% of which appear only once. V trimming: 2 bases; J trimming: 0 bases; junction bases outside the gene matches: 12. Germline values: CDR1 SGHVS, CDR2 FQNEAQ. CDR3 size: 19 residues. General study points: Roughly eight highly homologous variants made up a TCR beta motif that seemed to typify ankylosing spondylitis blood. Clones linked to disease, bearing a CD8+ phenotype, were relatively rare in peripheral blood.

This receptor was taken from a male donor with ankylosing spondylitis. This chain connects TRBV7-8 to TRBJ2-1; 8 nucleotides agree with TRBD2. The source material was blood, either unsorted or a sorted T cell fraction (not recorded which). CDR3 loop: CASSLIWVREDPSYNEQFF. The CDR3 coding sequence is TGTGCCAGCAGCTTAATATGGGTGCGGGAGGACCCCTCCTACAATGAGCAGTTCTTC.